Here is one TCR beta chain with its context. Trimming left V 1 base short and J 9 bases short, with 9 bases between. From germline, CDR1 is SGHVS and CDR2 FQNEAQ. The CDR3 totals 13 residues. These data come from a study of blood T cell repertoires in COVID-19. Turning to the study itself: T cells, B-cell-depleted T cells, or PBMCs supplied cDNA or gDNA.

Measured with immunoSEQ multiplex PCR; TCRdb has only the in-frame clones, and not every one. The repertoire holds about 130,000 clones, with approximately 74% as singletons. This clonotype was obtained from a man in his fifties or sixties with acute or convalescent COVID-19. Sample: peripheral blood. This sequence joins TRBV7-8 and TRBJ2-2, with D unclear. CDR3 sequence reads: CASSLVKYRELFF. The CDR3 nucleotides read TGTGCCAGCAGCTTAGTGAAGTACAGGGAGCTGTTTTTT.